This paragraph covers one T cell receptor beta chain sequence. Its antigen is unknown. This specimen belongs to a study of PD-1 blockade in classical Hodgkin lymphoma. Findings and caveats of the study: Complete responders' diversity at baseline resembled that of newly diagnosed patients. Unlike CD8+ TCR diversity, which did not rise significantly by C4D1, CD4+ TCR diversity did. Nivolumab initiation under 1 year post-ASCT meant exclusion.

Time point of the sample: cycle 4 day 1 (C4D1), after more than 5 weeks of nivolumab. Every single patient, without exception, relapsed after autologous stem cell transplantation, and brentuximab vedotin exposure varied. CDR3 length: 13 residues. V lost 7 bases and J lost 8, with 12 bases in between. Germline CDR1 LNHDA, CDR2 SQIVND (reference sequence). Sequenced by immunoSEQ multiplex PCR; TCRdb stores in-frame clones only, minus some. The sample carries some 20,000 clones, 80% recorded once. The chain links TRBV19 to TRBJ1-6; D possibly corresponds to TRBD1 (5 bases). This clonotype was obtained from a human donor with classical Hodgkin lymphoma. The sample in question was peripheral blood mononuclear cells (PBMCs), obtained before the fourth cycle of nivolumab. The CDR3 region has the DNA TGTGCCAGTAACGAGGGGCGGGATTCACCCCTCCACTTT. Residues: CASNEGRDSPLHF.